These 17 T cell receptor beta chains were sequenced from one sample in a study of shared clonotypes between healthy human individuals. Method: immunoSEQ multiplex PCR; TCRdb's copy keeps in-frame clones and lacks some. In the table there are about 490,000 clones, about 79% of which are singletons. The sequencing input was PBMCs. The receptors shown here come from a middle-aged woman in good health. Some clones in this sample may be carry-over from other donors' samples.

On this clone itself: A far larger clone is one nucleotide away, so this likely arose from a read error. This chain's CDR3 is CASSSTLNTEAFF. In DNA form, the CDR3 reads TGTGCCAGCAGTTCCACATTGAACACTGAAGCTTTCTTT. J is TRBJ1-1 and V is TRBV28, with no clear D. In germline, CDR1 is MDHEN, CDR2 SYDVKM. This CDR3 has 13 residues. V lost 4 bases, J lost 0 bases, and 6 bases lay in between. The whole variable domain, remainder taken from reference TRBV28 and TRBJ1-1, is DVKVTQSSRYLVKRTGEKVFLECVQDMDHENMFWYRQDPGLGLRLIYFSYDVKMKEKGDIPEGYSVSREKKERFSLILESASTNQTSMYLCASSSTLNTEAFFGQGTRLTVV.

This clone is a singleton in its sample. The junction does not match germline at one end; this may be a read error. The chain is built from TRBV7-7 and TRBJ1-1; 7 bases map to TRBD1. The CDR3 is made up of 13 amino acids. Germline values: CDR1 SSHAT, CDR2 FNYEAQ (reference sequence). In DNA form, the CDR3 reads TGTGCTAGCAGCGACAGGGTGAACACTGAAGCTTTCTTT. Amino acid sequence: CASSDRVNTEAFF.

V gene TRBV5-1 combines with J gene TRBJ2-1; tentatively, D is TRBD2 (6 bases). V was pared by 5 bases and J by 6 bases, with 18 bases between. CDR3 length: 15 residues. The germline CDR1 and CDR2 sequences are SGHRS and YFSETQ. The CDR3 reads CASRLDVLASNEQFF. For the CDR3, the DNA is TGCGCCAGCAGGCTAGATGTGCTAGCGAGCAATGAGCAGTTCTTC.

The J gene is TRBJ2-6, the V gene TRBV28; 11 positions agree with TRBD1. This CDR3 has 16 residues. Per the germline V gene, CDR1 is MDHEN and CDR2 is SYDVKM. Trimming at V came to 10 bases and at J to 3 bases, leaving 8 bases not matched to a gene. CDR3 sequence (DNA): TGTGCCAACACCGGACAGGGGGCGGTTGGGGCCAACGTCCTGACTTTC. Encoded protein: CANTGQGAVGANVLTF.

The rearrangement uses TRBV28 and TRBJ1-2; possible D gene TRBD1, 5 bases. Per the germline V gene, CDR1 is MDHEN and CDR2 is SYDVKM. V shed 6 bases and J shed 0 bases, with 8 bases lying between them. There are 13 residues in the CDR3. CDR3 in DNA: TGTGCCAGCAGGGAGGGACCTAACTATGGCTACACCTTC. Protein product: CASREGPNYGYTF.

Details on this clone: A read error likely explains this, since a far larger clone differs by one base. This chain connects TRBV6-6 to TRBJ2-6; either TRBD1 or TRBD2 may fit D (5 bases each). This CDR3 has 15 amino acids. Germline loops: CDR1 MNHNY, CDR2 SVGAGI (reference sequence). CDR3 DNA: TGTGCCAGCAGTTACACAAGTGCCGGGGCCAGCGTCCTGACTTTC. Protein product: CASSYTSAGASVLTF.

This clone was seen a handful of times. The chain has TRBV7-6 and TRBJ2-7; D ambiguous. Trimming took off 5 bases at V and 0 bases at J, with 11 bases between the two ends. There are 14 residues in the CDR3. Germline V lookup: CDR1 SGHVS, CDR2 FNYEAQ. DNA of the CDR3: TGTGCCAGCAGCCTTCACCCAACCTCCTACGAGCAGTACTTC. It translates to CASSLHPTSYEQYF. Full variable domain (outside the CDR3, taken from reference TRBV7-6 and TRBJ2-7): GAGVSQSPRYKVTKRGQDVALRCDPISGHVSLYWYRQALGQGPEFLTYFNYEAQQDKSGLPNDRFSAERPEGSISTLTIQRTEQRDSAMYRCASSLHPTSYEQYFGPGTRLTVT.

The J gene is TRBJ1-5, the V gene TRBV7-2, with a weak D call TRBD1 (6 bases). From germline, CDR1 is SGHTA and CDR2 FQGNSA. This CDR3 has 16 residues. Between the trimmed V and J ends, which lost 5 bases and 0 bases, there was a span of 14 bases. CDR3 sequence: CASSPRGGYSNQPQHF. The CDR3 nucleotides are TGTGCCAGCAGCCCCAGAGGGGGATATAGCAATCAGCCCCAGCATTTT.

The chain is built from TRBV7-8 and TRBJ2-1, with 11 bases aligning to TRBD2. V lost 1 base, J lost 6 bases, and 8 bases stayed unmatched. Germline V gene data show CDR1 as SGHVS and CDR2 as FQNEAQ. The CDR3 consists of 17 residues. CDR3 DNA sequence: TGTGCCAGCAGCTTAGGCAAGGGTAGCGGGAGGGCCAATGAGCAGTTCTTC. Amino acid sequence: CASSLGKGSGRANEQFF.

The chain combines TRBV5-1 with TRBJ1-1; 7 bases are shared with TRBD1. The germline V gene encodes CDR1 SGHRS and CDR2 YFSETQ. The CDR3 runs 15 residues. Trimming cost V 3 bases and J 0 bases; bases outside gene matches: 5. Here the CDR3 reads CASSSMDRLNTEAFF. In nucleotides, the CDR3 is TGCGCCAGCAGCTCAATGGACAGGTTGAACACTGAAGCTTTCTTT.

The chain recombines TRBV21-1 with TRBJ2-1; the table's D call, TRBD2, has no DNA check behind it. TRBV21-1 is a listed pseudogene. The CDR3 is 15 residues long. The CDR3 sequence is CASSVSGLEYNEQFF. The CDR3 DNA is TGTGCCAGTTCGGTGTCGGGACTGGAGTACAATGAGCAGTTCTTC.

The chain employs TRBV6-5 and TRBJ1-3; D remains ambiguous. Germline assignment: CDR1 MNHEY and CDR2 SVGAGI. Trimming took 5 bases from V and 3 from J, leaving 8 bases between them. The CDR3 length is 13 residues. CDR3 in DNA: TGTGCCAGCAGTCAAAGAAATGGAAACACCATATATTTT. Translation gives CASSQRNGNTIYF.

This clone has a handful of counts. This rearrangement joins TRBV9 to TRBJ1-3; 10 bases agree with TRBD1. The CDR3 loop spans 15 amino acids. V trimming: 4 bases; J trimming: 3 bases; junction bases outside the gene matches: 4. Per germline, CDR1 SGDLS and CDR2 YYNGEE. CDR3 protein: CASSLGQGIGNTIYF. The DNA of the CDR3 is TGTGCCAGCAGCCTGGGACAGGGGATTGGAAACACCATATATTTT.

The gene calls are TRBV28 and TRBJ2-7; weak D call: TRBD2 (6 bases). The germline V gene encodes CDR1 MDHEN and CDR2 SYDVKM. The CDR3 is 15 residues long. Trimming took 6 bases from V and 2 from J, leaving 17 bases between them. This chain's CDR3 is CASRFSGGGTYEQYF. CDR3 sequence (DNA): TGTGCCAGCAGGTTTAGCGGAGGAGGGACCTACGAGCAGTACTTC.

The chain couples TRBV21-1 to TRBJ2-1; the table's TRBD2 call for D was not verified on the DNA. TRBV21-1 is termed a pseudogene. CDR3 length equals 17 residues. The CDR3 DNA is TGTGCCAGCAGCAAAGTATTTGAGCAAGACTCCTACAATGAGCAGTTCTTC. The encoded protein is CASSKVFEQDSYNEQFF.

There are a few counts of this clone. The V gene is TRBV10-3, the J gene TRBJ2-7; either TRBD1 or TRBD2 may supply D (5 bases each). Germline values: CDR1 ENHRY, CDR2 SYGVKD. Trimming cost V 11 bases and J 0 bases, with 14 bases left between them. This CDR3 has 13 residues. The CDR3 nucleotides read TGTGCCGTTCAATGGGACGGCTCCTACGAGCAGTACTTC. Protein: CAVQWDGSYEQYF.

This chain links TRBV28 with TRBJ1-4; 9 bases are a match to TRBD1. CDR3 size: 15 residues. The ends lost 6 bases at V and 8 bases at J; junction bases unmatched: 10. Germline lookup yields CDR1 MDHEN and CDR2 SYDVKM. As DNA, the CDR3 is TGTGCCAGCAGCCCCACAGGGGGCGTTGAAGAAAAACTGTTTTTT. Its protein product is CASSPTGGVEEKLFF.